What follows are 27 T cell receptor beta chains derived from one specimen sequenced in a study of vaccination effects on CD4 cells after COVID-19 (dated 2022 in TCRdb). After less than 13 days of culture, CD4+ T cells were isolated with the EasySep CD4+ T cell isolation kit. Library preparation employed the immunoSEQ multiplex PCR assay. This immuneACCESS table, as held by TCRdb, lists in-frame sequences with V and J called but not all clones. Of the missing ones, under half trace to an unresolved V gene in checked studies; the others have no known cause. The sample table holds about 37,000 clones, of which roughly 74% were seen once. The ten biggest clones cover about 2.9% of the sample. Which antigens these TCRs recognize remains unknown. The input for sequencing was CD4+ T cells from PBMCs cultured without peptide, taken before COVID-19 vaccination. All receptors come from a human donor who received a COVID-19 vaccine.

The V and J genes are TRBV29-1 and TRBJ1-1; 9 nucleotides align to TRBD1. The trim removed 6 bases at V and 0 bases at J, leaving 8 bases unmatched. The germline gives CDR1 SQVTM, CDR2 ANQGSEA. The CDR3 is made up of 15 amino acids. The CDR3 loop reads CSVNRGQFMNTEAFF. CDR3 DNA: TGCAGCGTAAACAGGGGGCAATTTATGAACACTGAAGCTTTCTTT.

This clone appeared a few times. The rearrangement uses TRBV6-5 and TRBJ1-2; D is uncertain. Trimming stripped 11 bases from V and 3 bases from J, with 13 bases between. CDR1 and CDR2 (germline): MNHEY, SVGAGI. The CDR3 runs to 12 residues. CDR3 in amino acids: CALSRGHYGYTF. The CDR3 nucleotides are TGTGCCCTTTCTCGAGGACACTATGGCTACACCTTC.

The rearrangement uses TRBV15 and TRBJ1-1; D unclear. Germline V gives CDR1 LNHNV, CDR2 YYDKDF (reference sequence). The V end lost 0 bases, the J end lost 4 bases, and 12 bases lay between the germline ends. This CDR3 region has 15 residues. The CDR3 loop reads CATSRDSKAGTEAFF. The CDR3 nucleotides are TGTGCCACCAGCAGAGATTCAAAGGCTGGCACTGAAGCTTTCTTT.

This clone has a single count. This chain uses TRBV5-6 with TRBJ2-7, with D maybe TRBD2 (6 bases). Germline V CDR1 and CDR2: SGHDT, YYEEEE. There are 13 residues in the CDR3. V shed 2 bases and J shed 3 bases, with 9 bases lying between them. CDR3: CASSFAGFYEQYF. CDR3 nucleotides: TGTGCCAGCAGCTTTGCGGGATTCTACGAGCAGTACTTC.

This sequence joins TRBV6-5 and TRBJ1-1; D call uncertain. The CDR3 spans 15 residues. Between the trimmed V and J ends, which lost 2 bases and 0 bases, there was a span of 10 bases. CDR1 MNHEY and CDR2 SVGAGI come from the germline V gene. The CDR3 nucleotides are TGTGCCAGCAGTTACGAGGCAGTCATGAACACTGAAGCTTTCTTT. This codes for CASSYEAVMNTEAFF.

This clone is a singleton in its sample. The chain combines TRBV5-6 with TRBJ1-5; 9 nucleotides align to TRBD1. The CDR3 is 15 residues long. Trimming cost V 4 bases and J 5 bases; bases outside gene matches: 7. Germline V gives CDR1 SGHDT, CDR2 YYEEEE. CDR3 nucleotide sequence: TGTGCCAGCAGCCATGGGACAGGGTTCGATCAGCCCCAGCATTTT. Translation: CASSHGTGFDQPQHF.

This sequence joins TRBV24-1 and TRBJ2-1, with TRBD2 matching 9 bases. V shed 4 bases and J 7 bases; nucleotides not matched to a gene: 4. Germline V gene lookup returns CDR1 KGHDR and CDR2 SFDVKD. The CDR3 extends over 14 amino acids. The CDR3 coding sequence is TGTGCCACCAGTGACCGCGGGGGGGGGAATGAGCAGTTCTTC. Protein product: CATSDRGGGNEQFF.

The chain employs TRBV30 and TRBJ2-1; D call uncertain. Germline V CDR1 and CDR2: GTSNPN, SVGIG (reference sequence). This CDR3 comprises 13 residues. V lost 6 bases, J lost 0 bases, and 9 bases lay in between. For the CDR3, the DNA is TGTGCCTGCGAAACAAGCTCCTACAATGAGCAGTTCTTC. Translation gives CACETSSYNEQFF.

This chain connects TRBV19 to TRBJ2-5; 8 bases agree with TRBD2. The germline gives CDR1 LNHDA, CDR2 SQIVND (reference sequence). The CDR3 has 13 residues. V lost 3 bases and J lost 9; bases outside the gene matches: 6. The CDR3 spells CASSIGGVVAQYF. In DNA form, the CDR3 reads TGTGCCAGTAGTATCGGGGGGGTCGTCGCCCAGTACTTC.

The V call is TRBV18, the J call TRBJ1-2; 11 bases are shared with TRBD1. Germline-derived CDR1 and CDR2 are KGHSH and LQKENI. This CDR3 contains 17 residues. V lost 2 bases, J lost 8 bases, and 13 bases stayed unmatched. CDR3 residues: CASSPSGQGVVPGGYTF. The DNA of the CDR3 is TGTGCCAGCTCACCATCGGGACAGGGGGTAGTCCCGGGGGGCTACACCTTC.

The CDR3 here is CAISEGTGFGYTF. CDR3 nucleotides: TGTGCCATCAGTGAGGGGACAGGGTTTGGCTACACCTTC. The V call is TRBV10-3, the J call TRBJ1-2; 9 positions agree with TRBD1. V was clipped by 2 bases and J by 7 bases; unmatched bases: 2. Germline CDR1 ENHRY, CDR2 SYGVKD. The length of the CDR3 is 13 residues.

The J gene is TRBJ2-1, the V gene TRBV7-2, with 10 bases aligning to TRBD2. CDR1 is SGHTA and CDR2 is FQGNSA in the germline V gene. CDR3 size: 15 residues. Germline trimming cut 5 bases from V and 9 bases from J; bases unmatched to any gene: 10. CDR3 residues: CASSTTSGALGEQFF. In DNA, the CDR3 is TGTGCCAGCAGCACCACTAGCGGGGCCTTGGGTGAGCAGTTCTTC. The variable domain in full, with the rest retrieved from reference TRBV7-2 and TRBJ2-1, is GAGVSQSPSNKVTEKGKDVELRCDPISGHTALYWYRQSLGQGLEFLIYFQGNSAPDKSGLPSDRFSAERTGGSVSTLTIQRTQQEDSAVYLCASSTTSGALGEQFFGPGTRLTVL.

The chain carries TRBV25-1 and TRBJ1-1; no reliable D call. This CDR3 region has 13 residues. Trimming removed 3 bases at V and 3 bases at J, with 8 bases between. Germline CDR1 MGHDK, CDR2 SYGVNS. CDR3 in amino acids: CASSDVGYTEAFF. The CDR3 DNA reads as TGTGCCAGCAGTGACGTAGGGTACACTGAAGCTTTCTTT.

This rearrangement joins TRBV7-2 to TRBJ2-7; 8 positions agree with TRBD1. CDR1 is SGHTA, CDR2 FQGNSA, per germline. The V gene end was trimmed by 3 bases and the J gene end by 3 bases; junction bases not matched to a gene: 7. The CDR3 totals 15 residues. CDR3 nucleotide sequence: TGTGCCAGCAGCTTGGACAGGGAAGTTATCTACGAGCAGTACTTC. Protein product: CASSLDREVIYEQYF.

This clone occurred once. The chain links TRBV21-1 to TRBJ1-2. TRBV21-1 is tagged as a pseudogene. The length of the CDR3 is 15 residues. The CDR3 DNA follows: TGTGCCAGCAGCCTAGTGGGGGGTTCGCGATCTGGCTACACCTTC. Encoded protein: CASSLVGGSRSGYTF.

V usage is TRBV6-5 and J usage is TRBJ2-7; no definite D call. The CDR3 extends over 15 amino acids. Trimming removed 6 bases from V and 0 bases from J, with 15 bases in between. The germline gives CDR1 MNHEY, CDR2 SVGAGI. The CDR3: CASRRIGRASYEQYF. CDR3 in DNA: TGTGCCAGCAGAAGAATCGGACGGGCCTCCTACGAGCAGTACTTC.

This clone was found once. The chain couples TRBV5-5 to TRBJ1-1; weak D call: TRBD1 (6 bases). V was clipped by 4 bases and J by 5 bases, with 15 bases between them. This CDR3 has 14 residues. Germline loops: CDR1 SGHKS, CDR2 YYEKEE (reference sequence). The CDR3: CASSLPQGGTEAFF. In nucleotides, the CDR3 is TGTGCCAGCAGCCTTCCACAGGGAGGAACTGAAGCTTTCTTT.

The chain carries TRBV5-4 and TRBJ1-1, with 7 bases fitting TRBD1. Unmatched junction bases numbered 4, after V lost 3 bases and J lost 2 bases. The CDR3 extends over 14 amino acids. The germline CDR1 and CDR2 sequences are SGHNT and YYREEE (reference sequence). CDR3 loop: CASSWDSKNTEAFF. CDR3 DNA sequence: TGTGCCAGCAGCTGGGACAGCAAAAACACTGAAGCTTTCTTT. Based on the CDR3 plus reference TRBV5-4 and TRBJ1-1, the full variable domain is ETGVTQSPTHLIKTRGQQVTLRCSSQSGHNTVSWYQQALGQGPQFIFQYYREEENGRGNFPPRFSGLQFPNYSSELNVNALELDDSALYLCASSWDSKNTEAFFGQGTRLTVV.

The V and J genes are TRBV15 and TRBJ1-2; TRBD1 might be the D (5 bases). The CDR3 runs to 14 residues. CDR1 LNHNV and CDR2 YYDKDF come from the germline V gene (reference sequence). Trimming cost V 2 bases and J 4 bases, with 11 bases left between them. The CDR3 protein is CATSRNPGLYGYTF. The DNA of the CDR3 is TGTGCCACCAGCAGAAACCCAGGGCTCTATGGCTACACCTTC. Variable domain in full (rest from reference TRBV15 and TRBJ1-2): DAMVIQNPRYQVTQFGKPVTLSCSQTLNHNVMYWYQQKSSQAPKLLFHYYDKDFNNEADTPDNFQSRRPNTSFCFLDIRSPGLGDTAMYLCATSRNPGLYGYTFGSGTRLTVV.

The genes are TRBV24-1 and TRBJ2-3, with D perhaps given as TRBD1 or TRBD2 (5 bases each). Germline V CDR1 and CDR2: KGHDR, SFDVKD. V was shortened by 3 bases and J by 0 bases, with 12 bases between the two germline ends. CDR3 length: 16 amino acids. CDR3 region: CATSDTRGLSTDTQYF. The CDR3, as DNA: TGTGCCACCAGTGATACCCGGGGCCTAAGCACAGATACGCAGTATTTT.

In DNA, the CDR3 is TGTGCCAGCAGCGTAGGTGAACACGCTGAAGCTTTCTTT. Its translation: CASSVGEHAEAFF. The chain couples TRBV9 to TRBJ1-1; D call uncertain. The germline V and J ends were trimmed by 0 bases and 6 bases, with 9 bases remaining between them. The CDR3 spans 13 residues. The germline CDR1 and CDR2 sequences are SGDLS and YYNGEE.

The rearrangement links TRBV4-2 to TRBJ1-2, with a possible D match to TRBD1 (5 bases). Trimming shortened V by 3 bases and J by 7 bases, and 18 bases separated the two germline ends. The CDR3 loop spans 15 amino acids. Germline CDR1 LGHNA, CDR2 YNFKEQ. The CDR3 sequence is CASSHDTGAASGYTF. The DNA of the CDR3 is TGTGCCAGCAGCCACGACACAGGTGCGGCCTCTGGCTACACCTTC.

V gene TRBV7-2 combines with J gene TRBJ1-5; no clear D gene. Trimming shortened V by 5 bases and J by 0 bases, and 8 bases separated the two germline ends. This CDR3 region has 14 residues. Germline assignment: CDR1 SGHTA and CDR2 FQGNSA. The CDR3 spells CASSIRISNQPQHF. CDR3 nucleotide sequence: TGTGCCAGCAGCATACGGATTAGCAATCAGCCCCAGCATTTT.

V is TRBV11-2 and J is TRBJ2-5; 14 nucleotides match TRBD2. After removal of 5 bases from V and 5 bases from J, the junction contained 7 bases not matched to a gene. CDR1 is SGHAT and CDR2 is FQNNGV in the germline V gene. CDR3 size: 16 residues. CDR3 region: CASSMGLAGEWETQYF. The CDR3 nucleotides are TGTGCCAGCAGCATGGGACTAGCGGGAGAGTGGGAGACCCAGTACTTC.

The chain joins TRBV5-1 to TRBJ2-7, with D possibly being TRBD2 (5 bases). V gave up 0 bases and J gave up 5 bases, with 9 bases separating them. The CDR3 runs 13 residues. Germline-derived CDR1 and CDR2 are SGHRS and YFSETQ. The CDR3 is CASSLVGENEQYF. The CDR3 nucleotides are TGCGCCAGCAGCTTGGTCGGGGAAAACGAGCAGTACTTC.

The chain uses TRBV7-2 and TRBJ1-2; 9 bases line up with TRBD1. The V and J ends lost 5 bases and 8 bases, in that order; junction bases with no gene match: 6. CDR1 is SGHTA, CDR2 FQGNSA, per germline. There are 13 residues in the CDR3. The CDR3 nucleotides are TGTGCCAGCAGCCGGACAGGGGTGCAGGGCTACACCTTC. Encoded protein: CASSRTGVQGYTF.

The V gene is TRBV5-1, the J gene TRBJ1-6; TRBD1 matches at 7 bases. There are 16 residues in the CDR3. The V segment lost 4 bases and the J segment 7 bases; nucleotides outside the gene matches: 11. Germline values: CDR1 SGHRS, CDR2 YFSETQ. The CDR3 region has the DNA TGCGCCAGCAGCCGATGGGCTCGACAGGGAAATTCACCCCTCCACTTT. Its translation: CASSRWARQGNSPLHF.